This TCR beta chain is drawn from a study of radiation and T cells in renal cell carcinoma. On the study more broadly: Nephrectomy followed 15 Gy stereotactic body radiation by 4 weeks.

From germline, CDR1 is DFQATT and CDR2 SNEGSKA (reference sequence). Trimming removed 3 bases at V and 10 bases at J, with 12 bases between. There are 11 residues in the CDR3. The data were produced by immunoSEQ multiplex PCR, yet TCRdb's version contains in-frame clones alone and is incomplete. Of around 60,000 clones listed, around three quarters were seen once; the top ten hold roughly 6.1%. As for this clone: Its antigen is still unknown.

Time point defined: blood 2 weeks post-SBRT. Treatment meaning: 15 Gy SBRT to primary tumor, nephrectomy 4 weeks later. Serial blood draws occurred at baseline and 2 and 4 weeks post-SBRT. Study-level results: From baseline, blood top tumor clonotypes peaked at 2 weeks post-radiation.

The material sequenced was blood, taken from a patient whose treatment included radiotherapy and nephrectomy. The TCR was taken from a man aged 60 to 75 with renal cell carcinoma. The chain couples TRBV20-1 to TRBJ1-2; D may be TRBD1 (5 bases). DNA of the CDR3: TGCAGTGCTAGTCGGCCAGGGCTCTACACCTTC. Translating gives CSASRPGLYTF.